A single sample gave rise to the 21 T cell receptor beta chains below, sequenced in a study of blood T cell repertoires in COVID-19. Clones were sequenced by immunoSEQ multiplex PCR, and TCRdb holds only the in-frame ones, with some missing. The sample yields 250,000 to 300,000 clones, approximately 86% seen once. The sample consisted of PBMCs or T cells enriched from blood (not recorded which). The source of these receptors is a woman aged 25 to 39 who had recovered from COVID-19.

J is TRBJ2-5 and V is TRBV29-1, with TRBD2 matching 8 bases. J was trimmed by 4 bases and V by 7 bases; bases with no gene match: 11. The CDR3 length is 14 residues. Germline CDR1 reads SQVTM; CDR2 reads ANQGSEA. CDR3: CSGCSGNLGETQYF. CDR3 DNA: TGCAGCGGGTGTAGCGGGAACTTGGGAGAGACCCAGTACTTC.

This clone came up once. The chain links TRBV9 to TRBJ2-3, with D perhaps TRBD1 (6 bases). CDR1 is SGDLS and CDR2 is YYNGEE in the germline V gene. The V end lost 0 bases, the J end lost 12 bases, and 11 bases lay between the germline ends. The CDR3 length is 12 residues. The CDR3 sequence is CASSVEQGLQYF. The DNA for the CDR3 is TGTGCCAGCAGCGTAGAACAGGGCCTACAGTATTTT.

The V and J genes are TRBV28 and TRBJ2-5; 8 nucleotides align to TRBD2. This CDR3 has 15 residues. V lost 5 bases and J lost 5; bases outside the gene matches: 10. The germline CDR1 and CDR2 sequences are MDHEN and SYDVKM. CDR3 residues: CASSLLGRAFETQYF. The CDR3, as DNA: TGTGCCAGCAGTCTCCTCGGGAGGGCCTTTGAGACCCAGTACTTC.

The chain recombines TRBV3-1 (or the pseudogene TRBV3-2) with TRBJ2-3; 7 nucleotides match TRBD2. The germline gives CDR1 LGHDT, CDR2 YNNKEL (reference sequence). The V and J ends lost 4 bases and 0 bases, in that order; junction bases with no gene match: 7. The CDR3 sequence is 16 residues long. The DNA of the CDR3 is TGTGCCAGCAGCCCTCTAGCGGCATCTAGCACAGATACGCAGTATTTT. It codes for CASSPLAASSTDTQYF.

In its sample, this clone was seen once. The V call is TRBV11-2, the J call TRBJ2-2; 15 nucleotides agree with TRBD2. Looked up from germline, CDR1 is SGHAT and CDR2 is FQNNGV. This CDR3 region has 16 residues. Trimming took 6 bases from V and 6 from J; bases not matched to a gene: 5. The CDR3 DNA is TGTGCCAGCAGTCGAGGACTAGCGGGAGGGGCCGGGGAGCTGTTTTTT. Translating it yields CASSRGLAGGAGELFF.

This chain uses TRBV7-9 with TRBJ2-7; weak D call: TRBD1 (5 bases). V dropped 5 bases and J dropped 0 bases, with 11 bases sitting between them. This CDR3 region has 14 residues. The germline gives CDR1 SEHNR, CDR2 FQNEAQ (reference sequence). Here the CDR3 reads CASSMTESSYEQYF. CDR3 sequence (DNA): TGTGCCAGCAGCATGACAGAATCCTCCTACGAGCAGTACTTC.

A note on this clone: Other DNA sequences within the sample encode an identical CDR3. The chain couples TRBV27 to TRBJ1-4; 8 nucleotides match TRBD1. CDR3 length equals 14 residues. Losses at the gene ends were 3 bases for V and 4 bases for J; bases not matched to a gene: 1. CDR1 and CDR2 from the germline V gene are MNHEY and SMNVEV (reference sequence). The CDR3 DNA sequence: TGTGCCAGCAGTTTCACAGGGGGTAATGAAAAACTGTTTTTT. It codes for CASSFTGGNEKLFF.

The chain uses TRBV6-1 and TRBJ1-5; possible D gene TRBD1, 5 bases. The germline V gene has CDR1 MNHNS and CDR2 SASEGT. This CDR3 is built from 15 residues. The V and J ends lost 1 base and 7 bases respectively, with 14 bases between them. CDR3 sequence: CASSEDGGGGQPQHF. The CDR3 DNA follows: TGTGCCAGCAGTGAAGACGGCGGCGGGGGACAGCCCCAGCATTTT.

This sequence joins TRBV5-4 and TRBJ1-1; perhaps TRBD1 as D (6 bases). Germline assignment: CDR1 SGHNT and CDR2 YYREEE (reference sequence). CDR3 length: 14 residues. V lost 4 bases, J lost 5 bases, and 15 bases lay in between. CDR3 residues: CASSVPGVKTEAFF. CDR3 DNA: TGTGCCAGCAGCGTCCCAGGGGTTAAAACTGAAGCTTTCTTT.

The chain combines TRBV11-2 with TRBJ2-1; no clear D gene. Trimming cost V 4 bases and J 7 bases, with 17 bases left between them. The germline V gene has CDR1 SGHAT and CDR2 FQNNGV. There are 15 residues in the CDR3. CDR3 amino acids: CASSSPYRGRNEQFF. In DNA, the CDR3 is TGTGCCAGCAGCTCCCCGTATAGAGGAAGGAATGAGCAGTTCTTC.

This clone was counted a few times. The chain has TRBV2 and TRBJ1-2; tentatively, D is TRBD1 (5 bases). The V gene's germline CDR1 is SNHLY and CDR2 FYNNEI. The V end lost 6 bases, the J end lost 8 bases, and 16 bases lay between the germline ends. The CDR3 sequence is 13 residues long. CDR3 in amino acids: CASSLDPRGGYTF. CDR3 nucleotide sequence: TGTGCCAGCAGCCTTGACCCAAGGGGCGGCTACACCTTC.

The V call is TRBV5-6, the J call TRBJ2-7; 9 nucleotides align to TRBD1. Germline V gene lookup returns CDR1 SGHDT and CDR2 YYEEEE. This CDR3 spans 16 amino acids. Trimming removed 1 base from V and 4 bases from J; junction bases left unmatched: 9. The CDR3 nucleotides are TGTGCCAGCAGCTTGAGTCGAGGGACAGGGATTTACGAGCAGTACTTC. It specifies CASSLSRGTGIYEQYF.

The chain's CDR3 is CASSFRQRDGYTF. The CDR3 DNA reads as TGTGCCAGCAGTTTTCGTCAGAGGGATGGCTACACCTTC. This chain uses TRBV27 with TRBJ1-2, with D unclear. V was cut by 3 bases and J by 6 bases, with 11 bases left in between. The CDR3 loop spans 13 amino acids. Germline CDR1 and CDR2: MNHEY and SMNVEV (reference sequence).

The chain uses TRBV19 and TRBJ2-1; possibly TRBD2 for D (7 bases). Germline CDR1 LNHDA, CDR2 SQIVND (reference sequence). The CDR3 sequence is 16 residues long. Trimming took off 3 bases at V and 1 base at J, with 13 bases between the two ends. The CDR3 bases are TGTGCCAGTAGTATGACTAGCCAGGGGTCCTACAATGAGCAGTTCTTC. Translated: CASSMTSQGSYNEQFF.

The chain couples TRBV9 to TRBJ2-3; 15 nucleotides agree with TRBD2. V lost 0 bases, J lost 6 bases, and 11 bases stayed unmatched. CDR1 is SGDLS, CDR2 YYNGEE, per germline. The CDR3 is 19 residues long. CDR3 loop: CASSVGGGLAGGPADTQYF. Here the CDR3 DNA reads TGTGCCAGCAGCGTAGGGGGGGGACTAGCGGGAGGCCCTGCTGATACGCAGTATTTT.

The J gene is TRBJ2-1, the V gene TRBV27, with 8 bases aligning to TRBD2. This CDR3 spans 18 amino acids. Trimming cost V 0 bases and J 6 bases; bases outside gene matches: 13. Per germline, CDR1 MNHEY and CDR2 SMNVEV (reference sequence). The CDR3: CASSLSGTSYALGNEQFF. In nucleotides, the CDR3 is TGTGCCAGCAGTTTATCGGGGACTAGTTACGCGCTTGGCAATGAGCAGTTCTTC.

The V gene is TRBV30, the J gene TRBJ1-2; tentative D call: TRBD1 (5 bases). Trimming left V 4 bases short and J 6 bases short, with 15 bases between. The CDR3 runs to 13 residues. Germline assignment: CDR1 GTSNPN and CDR2 SVGIG (reference sequence). The CDR3 is CAWNETPRDGYTF. In DNA, the CDR3 is TGTGCCTGGAACGAAACCCCCAGGGATGGCTACACCTTC.

V gene TRBV4-1 combines with J gene TRBJ1-5, with D possibly matching TRBD1 (6 bases). Trimming took off 3 bases at V and 0 bases at J, with 12 bases between the two ends. The CDR3 is made up of 16 amino acids. Germline-derived CDR1 and CDR2 are MGHRA and YSYEKL. The CDR3 bases are TGCGCCAGCAGCCAGGAACAGGGATATAGCAATCAGCCCCAGCATTTT. This sequence encodes CASSQEQGYSNQPQHF.

The V gene is TRBV7-9, the J gene TRBJ2-2, with a possible D match to TRBD1 (6 bases). The V end lost 7 bases, the J end lost 4 bases, and 13 bases lay between the germline ends. The germline gives CDR1 SEHNR, CDR2 FQNEAQ (reference sequence). This CDR3 contains 14 residues. CDR3 in DNA: TGTGCCAGCACGGGAACAGGGCTCACCGGGGAGCTGTTTTTT. Protein product: CASTGTGLTGELFF.

This clone has just one count. The gene calls are TRBV21-1 and TRBJ2-6; the D call in the table, TRBD2, was not verified against the DNA. TRBV21-1 constitutes a pseudogene. This CDR3 contains 14 residues. The CDR3 DNA sequence: TGTGCCAGCAGGGGGGGCTCTGGGGCCAACGTCCTGACTTTC. Protein product: CASRGGSGANVLTF.

This clone turned up a few times. The chain employs TRBV6-5 and TRBJ2-7, with 10 bases matching TRBD1. V dropped 6 bases and J dropped 3; count of bases not matched to a gene: 2. The CDR3 is made up of 13 amino acids. CDR1 and CDR2 (germline): MNHEY, SVGAGI. For the CDR3, the DNA is TGTGCCAGCAGCGGGACAGGGGACTACGAGCAGTACTTC. Its protein product is CASSGTGDYEQYF.